Listed below are T cell receptor beta chains from one sample, sequenced in a study of regulatory T cells in long-lasting Graves disease. TCRdb itself ran the multiplex PCR reads through MiXCR, one entry per CDR3 protein. This table has a few hundred thousand distinct CDR3 sequences, about a sixth appearing once. This same sample was also taken into another study, of T cells in Graves' hyperthyroidism and ophthalmopathy.

This specimen was peripheral blood mononuclear cells (PBMCs), taken at new diagnosis, from a patient treated with antithyroid drugs. These TCRs come from a man aged 35 to 55 with Graves disease. Each CDR3 is given without its conserved first and last residue. Fields, in order: J gene, V gene, CDR3 protein.

>TRBJ1-5|TRBV15
ATSRDRGTQPQH
>TRBJ1-6|TRBV2
ASSEPHSPLH
>TRBJ1-1|TRBV18
ASSPLPPMNTEAF
>TRBJ1-1|TRBV5-8
ASSLKGMNTEAF
>TRBJ2-5|TRBV6-1
ASSEPSTKTQY
>TRBJ1-4|TRBV14
ASSQGWGPRPEKLF
>TRBJ1-1|TRBV5-4
ASSLGQRLNTEAF
>TRBJ1-5|TRBV20-1
SASEQGRPNQPQH
>TRBJ1-4|TRBV15
ATSRGSTNEKLF
>TRBJ2-5|TRBV28
ASTGTIYETQY
>TRBJ2-1|TRBV2
ASSTGPSGNEQF
>TRBJ1-2|TRBV28
ASSPPGLDYGYT
>TRBJ2-7|TRBV5-4
ASSRPGLNSYEQY
>TRBJ1-2|TRBV28
ASSQPGYT
>TRBJ2-1|TRBV7-3
ASSVGGGNEQF
>TRBJ1-3|TRBV2
ASSAERGSGNTIY
>TRBJ2-3|TRBV5-4
ASSPGLAGVDTQY
>TRBJ2-2|TRBV7-6
ASSLEQYVVGELF
>TRBJ1-1|TRBV11-1
ASTQHQGNTEAF
>TRBJ1-1|TRBV27
ASKETGFRTEAF
>TRBJ1-1|TRBV5-1
ASSLFFRPLRDRGREDTEAF
>TRBJ2-1|TRBV4-1
ASSQGGGGTYNEQF
>TRBJ1-1|TRBV5-1
ASSLVGSPNTEAF
>TRBJ2-5|TRBV7-2
ASSTSRVTETQY
>TRBJ1-6|TRBV29-1
SVASGRGFSPLH
>TRBJ2-1|TRBV18
ASSPVASGGGEQF
>TRBJ2-7|TRBV12-3/TRBV12-4
ASSLGTGGNVQY